This T cell receptor beta chain is drawn from a study of T-cell reconstitution after alpha-beta-depleted transplantation in children. Per germline, CDR1 SQVTM and CDR2 ANQGSEA. The CDR3 sequence is 13 residues long. With 4 bases clipped from V and 1 base from J, the junction kept 4 bases outside the gene matches. Unique molecular identifiers tagged the TCRbeta library. TCRdb re-called the PCR reads with MiXCR, one entry per CDR3 protein. The profile shows a few hundred thousand distinct CDR3 sequences, about a tenth of them singletons. Sequenced here: PBMCs from the stem cell graft donor, sampled from the stem cell graft. The chain has TRBV29-1 and TRBJ2-7; 7 bases align to TRBD2. This clonotype was sampled from a human donor who donated a stem cell graft to a child with acute lymphoblastic leukemia. In DNA form, the CDR3 reads TGCAGCGTTGGGGGCGGGGGTTCCTACGAGCAGTACTTC. This translates into CSVGGGGSYEQYF.